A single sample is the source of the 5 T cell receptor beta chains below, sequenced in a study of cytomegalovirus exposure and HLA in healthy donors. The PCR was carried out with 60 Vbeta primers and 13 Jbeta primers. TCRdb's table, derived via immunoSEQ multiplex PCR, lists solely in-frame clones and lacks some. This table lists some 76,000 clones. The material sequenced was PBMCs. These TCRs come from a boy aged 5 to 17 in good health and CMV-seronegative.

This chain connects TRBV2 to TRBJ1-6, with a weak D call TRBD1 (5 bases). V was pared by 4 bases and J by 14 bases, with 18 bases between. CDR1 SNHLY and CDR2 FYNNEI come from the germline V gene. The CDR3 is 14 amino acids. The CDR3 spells CASSVQTQGAALHF. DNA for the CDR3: TGTGCCAGCAGTGTTCAGACCCAGGGCGCGGCCCTCCACTTT.

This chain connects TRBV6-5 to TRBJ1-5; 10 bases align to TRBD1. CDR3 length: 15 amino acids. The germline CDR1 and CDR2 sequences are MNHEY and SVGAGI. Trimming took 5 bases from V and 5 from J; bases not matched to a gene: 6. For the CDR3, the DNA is TGTGCCAGCAGTACCGGGACAGGGGATCATCAGCCCCAGCATTTT. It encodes CASSTGTGDHQPQHF.

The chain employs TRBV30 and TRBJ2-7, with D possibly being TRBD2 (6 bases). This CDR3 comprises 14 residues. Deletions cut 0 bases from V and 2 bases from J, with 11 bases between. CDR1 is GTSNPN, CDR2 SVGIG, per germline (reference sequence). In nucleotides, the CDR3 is TGTGCCTGGAGTGTTAGGAGGGTGGCCTACGAGCAGTACTTC. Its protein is CAWSVRRVAYEQYF.

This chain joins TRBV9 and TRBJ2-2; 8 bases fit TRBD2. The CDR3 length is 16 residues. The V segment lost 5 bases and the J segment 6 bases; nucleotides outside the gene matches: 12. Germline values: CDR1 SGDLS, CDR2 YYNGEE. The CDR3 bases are TGTGCCAGCAGTCTCCTCAGCGGGAGTGTGGCCGGGGAGCTGTTTTTT. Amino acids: CASSLLSGSVAGELFF. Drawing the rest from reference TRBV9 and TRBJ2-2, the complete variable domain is DSGVTQTPKHLITATGQRVTLRCSPRSGDLSVYWYQQSLDQGLQFLIQYYNGEERAKGNILERFSAQQFPDLHSELNLSSLELGDSALYFCASSLLSGSVAGELFFGEGSRLTVL.

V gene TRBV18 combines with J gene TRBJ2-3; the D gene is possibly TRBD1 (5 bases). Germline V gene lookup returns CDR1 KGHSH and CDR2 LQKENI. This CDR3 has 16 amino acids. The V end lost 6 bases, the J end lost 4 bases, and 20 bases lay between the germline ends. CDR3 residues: CASSLNQGFDPDTQYF. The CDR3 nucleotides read TGTGCCAGCTCTCTAAACCAGGGTTTTGACCCAGATACGCAGTATTTT. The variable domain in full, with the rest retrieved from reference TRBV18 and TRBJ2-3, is NAGVMQNPRHLVRRRGQEARLRCSPMKGHSHVYWYRQLPEEGLKFMVYLQKENIIDESGMPKERFSAEFPKEGPSILRIQQVVRGDSAAYFCASSLNQGFDPDTQYFGPGTRLTVL.